Below are 11 T cell receptor beta chains sequenced from a single sample in a study of regulatory T cells in long-lasting Graves disease (dated by TCRdb to the early 2020s). Library method: multiplex PCR. Sequencing instrument: Illumina HiSeq 4000. TCR beta libraries were built with iRepertoire HTBI primers and Arm-PCR amplification of CDR3 regions. Using fastp trimming at Q25 and MiXCR clonotype assembly, TCRdb reanalyzed the public sequencing data and kept in-frame beta chains. Every distinct CDR3 protein forms one entry, paired with its most common genes and DNA. Counted in this sample were some 350,000 distinct CDR3 sequences; around 15% of them appeared once. The leading ten clones occupy 20% of the sample. Sample time point, as interpreted from the label and publication: newly diagnosed GD, antithyroid drugs for less than 3 months. For both TCR sequencing and RNA sequencing, RNA was extracted from PBMCs in TRIzol.

The data were also submitted as part of a second study, on T cells in Graves' hyperthyroidism and ophthalmopathy.

Material: peripheral blood mononuclear cells (PBMCs), obtained at new diagnosis, from a patient treated with antithyroid drugs. The receptor set was obtained from a woman between 18 and 29 years old with Graves disease. Donor details come from another sample of the same person, matched by shared clones.

There are many counts of this clonotype. This chain joins TRBV5-1 and TRBJ2-3; either TRBD1 or TRBD2 may supply D (5 bases each). The CDR3 extends over 18 amino acids. The germline gives CDR1 SGHRS, CDR2 YFSETQ. The ends were cut back, 0 bases at V and 0 bases at J, with 17 bases in the middle. CDR3 sequence reads: CASSLEKTARDSTDTQYF. CDR3 sequence (DNA): TGCGCCAGCAGCTTGGAAAAAACTGCACGGGACAGCACAGATACGCAGTATTTT.

This clonotype was seen ten or more times. J is TRBJ1-5 and V is TRBV20-1; TRBD1 matches 7 bases. Germline values: CDR1 DFQATT, CDR2 SNEGSKA (reference sequence). The CDR3 contains 14 residues. With 4 bases clipped from V and 3 bases from J, the junction kept 6 bases outside the gene matches. The DNA of the CDR3 is TGCAGTGCTATGCTGGGACAGATCAATCAGCCCCAGCATTTT. Its protein product is CSAMLGQINQPQHF.

This clonotype was seen repeatedly, ten times or more. A read error may account for a junction end that differs from germline. The V call is TRBV10-3, the J call TRBJ2-5; possible D gene TRBD2, 6 bases. CDR3 size: 16 residues. Germline V gives CDR1 ENHRY, CDR2 SYGVKD. The CDR3 protein is CASSDEEGRVQETQYF. As DNA, the CDR3 is TGTGCCAGCAGTGATGAGGAGGGCAGGGTCCAAGAGACCCAGTACTTC.

This clonotype was detected many times. This chain connects TRBV7-2 to TRBJ2-1; the D gene is possibly TRBD2 (6 bases). Trimming took 4 bases from V and 5 from J, leaving 18 bases between them. The CDR3 runs to 16 residues. Looked up from germline, CDR1 is SGHTA and CDR2 is FQGNSA. CDR3 in DNA: TGTGCCAGCAGCTCCCACGCGGGGTTGGAGCACAATGAGCAGTTCTTC. Amino acids: CASSSHAGLEHNEQFF.

This clonotype has ten or more counts. A read error may produce the germline difference seen at one junction end. The gene calls are TRBV7-9 and TRBJ2-5, with 11 bases that match TRBD2. The germline V gene has CDR1 SEHNR and CDR2 FQNEAQ (reference sequence). This CDR3 contains 14 residues. CDR3 region: CASSLAGGGETQYF. The CDR3 DNA follows: TGTGCCAGCAGCCTAGCGGGAGGTGGGGAGACCCAGTACTTC. The variable domain in full, completed from reference TRBV7-9 and TRBJ2-5, reads DTGVSQNPRHKITKRGQNVTFRCDPISEHNRLYWYRQTLGQGPEFLTYFQNEAQLEKSRLLSDRFSAERPKGSFSTLEIQRTEQGDSAMYLCASSLAGGGETQYFGPGTRLLVL.

In its sample, this clonotype was seen many times. J is TRBJ2-6 and V is TRBV6-2 or TRBV6-3; a weak D match, TRBD1 (5 bases). Germline lookup yields CDR1 MNHEY and CDR2 SVGEGT. The CDR3 contains 15 residues. Trimming cost V 5 bases and J 0 bases, with 8 bases left between them. Here the CDR3 reads CASSADSSGANVLTF. The CDR3 region has the DNA TGTGCCAGCAGTGCCGACAGCTCTGGGGCCAACGTCCTGACTTTC.

This clonotype was seen ten or more times. The chain recombines TRBV20-1 with TRBJ1-1; a weak D match, TRBD1 (6 bases). The CDR3 is made up of 18 amino acids. Trimming removed 0 bases at V and 5 bases at J, with 25 bases between. Germline-derived CDR1 and CDR2 are DFQATT and SNEGSKA (reference sequence). Here the CDR3 DNA reads TGCAGTGCTAGAGATCTAAAGGTGACAGGACATCTTCCTACTGAAGCTTTCTTT. This translates into CSARDLKVTGHLPTEAFF.

The chain uses TRBV4-1 and TRBJ1-2, with D possibly TRBD1 on 5 matching bases. Per germline, CDR1 MGHRA and CDR2 YSYEKL. The CDR3 extends over 15 amino acids. V lost 4 bases, J lost 4 bases, and 16 bases lay in between. CDR3 loop: CASSLNRQTTYGYTF. In nucleotides, the CDR3 is TGCGCCAGCAGCCTCAATCGACAGACAACCTATGGCTACACCTTC.

This clonotype occurred many times. V and J are TRBV6-2 or TRBV6-3 and TRBJ2-3; D is unresolved. CDR3 length: 13 amino acids. The V end lost 0 bases, the J end lost 3 bases, and 4 bases lay between the germline ends. Per the germline V gene, CDR1 is MNHEY and CDR2 is SVGEGT. This CDR3 is CASSYSETDTQYF. The CDR3 bases are TGTGCCAGCAGTTACTCGGAAACAGATACGCAGTATTTT.

The chain joins TRBV18 to TRBJ1-2, with D unresolved. Germline V gene sequence: CDR1 KGHSH, CDR2 LQKENI. The CDR3 has 14 residues. V lost 3 bases and J lost 5, with 13 bases in between. The CDR3 here is CASSPEAVLYGYTF. The CDR3 region has the DNA TGTGCCAGCTCACCTGAAGCAGTCCTTTATGGCTACACCTTC.

This clonotype has ten or more counts. The chain couples TRBV11-3 to TRBJ2-7; 9 nucleotides agree with TRBD1. This CDR3 has 17 amino acids. Germline-derived CDR1 and CDR2 are SGHNT and YENEEA. V was pared by 0 bases and J by 6 bases, with 12 bases of the junction left unmatched. In nucleotides, the CDR3 is TGTGCCAGCAGCTTAGATGGAACAGGGGGCGAGTCTGGCGAGCAGTACTTC. Amino acids: CASSLDGTGGESGEQYF.